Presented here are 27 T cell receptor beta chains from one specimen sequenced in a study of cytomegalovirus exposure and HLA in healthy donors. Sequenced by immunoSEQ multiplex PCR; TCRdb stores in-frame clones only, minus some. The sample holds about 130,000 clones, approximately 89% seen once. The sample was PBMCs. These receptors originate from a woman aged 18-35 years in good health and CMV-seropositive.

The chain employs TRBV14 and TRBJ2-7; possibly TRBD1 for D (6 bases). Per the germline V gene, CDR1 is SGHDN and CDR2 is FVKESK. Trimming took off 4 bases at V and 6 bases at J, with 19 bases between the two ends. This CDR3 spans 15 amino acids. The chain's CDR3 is CASSRYRDIPPEQYF. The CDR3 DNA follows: TGTGCCAGCAGCCGTTATCGGGACATCCCCCCCGAGCAGTACTTC.

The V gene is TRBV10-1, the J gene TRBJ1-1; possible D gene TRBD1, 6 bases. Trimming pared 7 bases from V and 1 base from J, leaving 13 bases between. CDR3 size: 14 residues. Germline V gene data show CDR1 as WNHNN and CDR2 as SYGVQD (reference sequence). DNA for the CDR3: TGCGCCAGCATTTTCACGGGACAGAACACTGAAGCTTTCTTT. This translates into CASIFTGQNTEAFF.

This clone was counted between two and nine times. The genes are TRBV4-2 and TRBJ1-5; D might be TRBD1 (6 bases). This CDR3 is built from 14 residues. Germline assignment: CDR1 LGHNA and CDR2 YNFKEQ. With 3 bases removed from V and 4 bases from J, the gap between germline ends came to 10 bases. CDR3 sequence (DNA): TGTGCCAGCAGCCACGGACAGTTGAATCAGCCCCAGCATTTT. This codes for CASSHGQLNQPQHF.

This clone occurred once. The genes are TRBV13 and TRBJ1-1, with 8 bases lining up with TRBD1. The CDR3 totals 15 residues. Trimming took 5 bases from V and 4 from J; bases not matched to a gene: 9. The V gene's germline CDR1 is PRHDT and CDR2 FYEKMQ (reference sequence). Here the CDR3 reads CASSLRQGSLTEAFF. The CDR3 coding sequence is TGTGCCAGCAGCCTCCGACAGGGGTCCCTCACTGAAGCTTTCTTT.

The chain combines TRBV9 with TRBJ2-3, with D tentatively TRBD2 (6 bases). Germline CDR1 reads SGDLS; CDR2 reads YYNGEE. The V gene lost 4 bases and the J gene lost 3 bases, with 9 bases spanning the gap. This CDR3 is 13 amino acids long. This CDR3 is CASSLAGTDTQYF. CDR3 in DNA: TGTGCCAGCAGCCTCGCGGGGACAGATACGCAGTATTTT. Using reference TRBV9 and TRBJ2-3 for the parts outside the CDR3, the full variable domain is DSGVTQTPKHLITATGQRVTLRCSPRSGDLSVYWYQQSLDQGLQFLIQYYNGEERAKGNILERFSAQQFPDLHSELNLSSLELGDSALYFCASSLAGTDTQYFGPGTRLTVL.

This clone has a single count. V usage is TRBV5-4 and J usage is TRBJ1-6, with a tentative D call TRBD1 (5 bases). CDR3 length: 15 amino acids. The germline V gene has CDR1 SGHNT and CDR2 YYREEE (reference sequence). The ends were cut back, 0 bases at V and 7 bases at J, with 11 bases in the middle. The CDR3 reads CASSLDQGNNSPLHF. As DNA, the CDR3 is TGTGCCAGCAGCTTGGATCAGGGAAACAATTCACCCCTCCACTTT. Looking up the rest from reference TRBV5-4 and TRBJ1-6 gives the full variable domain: ETGVTQSPTHLIKTRGQQVTLRCSSQSGHNTVSWYQQALGQGPQFIFQYYREEENGRGNFPPRFSGLQFPNYSSELNVNALELDDSALYLCASSLDQGNNSPLHFGNGTRLTVT.

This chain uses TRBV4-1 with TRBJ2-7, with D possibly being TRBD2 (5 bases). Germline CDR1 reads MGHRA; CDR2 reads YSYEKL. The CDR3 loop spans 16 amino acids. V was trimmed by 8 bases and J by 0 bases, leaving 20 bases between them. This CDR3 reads CASSYLGGQSSYEQYF. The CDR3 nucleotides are TGCGCCAGCTCCTATCTAGGCGGGCAAAGCTCCTACGAGCAGTACTTC.

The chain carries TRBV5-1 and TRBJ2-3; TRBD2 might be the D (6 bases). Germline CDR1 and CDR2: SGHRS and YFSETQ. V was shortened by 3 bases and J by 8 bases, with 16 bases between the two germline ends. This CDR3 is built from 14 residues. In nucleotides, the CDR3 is TGCGCCAGCAGCTCTACCTCTGGCGGGGCTACGCAGTATTTT. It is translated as CASSSTSGGATQYF.

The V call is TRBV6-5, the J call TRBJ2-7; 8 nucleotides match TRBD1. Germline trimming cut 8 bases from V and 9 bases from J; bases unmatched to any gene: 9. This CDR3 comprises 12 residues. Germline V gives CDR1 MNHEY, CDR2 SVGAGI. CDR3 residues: CASRDRPGRQYF. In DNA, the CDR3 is TGTGCCAGCCGGGACAGGCCGGGGCGGCAGTACTTC.

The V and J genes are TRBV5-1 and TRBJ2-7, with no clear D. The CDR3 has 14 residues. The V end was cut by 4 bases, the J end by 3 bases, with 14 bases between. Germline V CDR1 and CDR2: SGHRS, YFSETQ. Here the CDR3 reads CASSPFVGGYEQYF. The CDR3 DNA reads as TGCGCCAGCAGCCCCTTCGTCGGCGGCTACGAGCAGTACTTC.

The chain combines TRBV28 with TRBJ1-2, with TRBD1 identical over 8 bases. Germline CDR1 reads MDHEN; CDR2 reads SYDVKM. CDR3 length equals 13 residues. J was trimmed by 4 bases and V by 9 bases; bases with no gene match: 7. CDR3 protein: CASYRGYSYGYTF. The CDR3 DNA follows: TGTGCCAGTTACAGGGGGTACAGCTATGGCTACACCTTC.

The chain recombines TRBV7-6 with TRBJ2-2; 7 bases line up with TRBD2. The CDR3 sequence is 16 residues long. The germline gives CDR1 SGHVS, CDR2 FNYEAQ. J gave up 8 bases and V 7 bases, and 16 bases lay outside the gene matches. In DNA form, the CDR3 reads TGTGCCAGCACCCCTGAATTCGGGGGAGGGTCTGGGGAGCTGTTTTTT. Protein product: CASTPEFGGGSGELFF.

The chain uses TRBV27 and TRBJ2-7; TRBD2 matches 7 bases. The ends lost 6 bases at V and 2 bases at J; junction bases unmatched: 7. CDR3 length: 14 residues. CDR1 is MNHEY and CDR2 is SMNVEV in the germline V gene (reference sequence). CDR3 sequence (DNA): TGTGCCAGCAGGGGAGGGACTACTACCTACGAGCAGTACTTC. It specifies CASRGGTTTYEQYF.

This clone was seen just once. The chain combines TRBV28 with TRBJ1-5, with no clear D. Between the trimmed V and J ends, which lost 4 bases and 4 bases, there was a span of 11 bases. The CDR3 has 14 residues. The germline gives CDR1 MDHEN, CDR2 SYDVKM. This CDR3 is CASSSTGMNQPQHF. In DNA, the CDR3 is TGTGCCAGCAGTTCAACGGGGATGAATCAGCCCCAGCATTTT.

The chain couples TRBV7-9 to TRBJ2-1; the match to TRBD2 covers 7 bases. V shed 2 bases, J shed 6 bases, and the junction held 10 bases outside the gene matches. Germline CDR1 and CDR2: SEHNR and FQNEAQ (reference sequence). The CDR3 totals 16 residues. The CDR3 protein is CASSLFSGGWSNEQFF. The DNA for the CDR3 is TGTGCCAGCAGCTTATTTTCCGGGGGGTGGTCCAATGAGCAGTTCTTC. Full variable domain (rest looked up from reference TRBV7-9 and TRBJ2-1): DTGVSQNPRHKITKRGQNVTFRCDPISEHNRLYWYRQTLGQGPEFLTYFQNEAQLEKSRLLSDRFSAERPKGSFSTLEIQRTEQGDSAMYLCASSLFSGGWSNEQFFGPGTRLTVL.

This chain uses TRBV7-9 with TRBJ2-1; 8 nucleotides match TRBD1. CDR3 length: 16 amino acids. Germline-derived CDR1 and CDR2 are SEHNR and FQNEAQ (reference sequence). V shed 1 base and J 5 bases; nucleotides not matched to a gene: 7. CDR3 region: CASSLGTGTGHNEQFF. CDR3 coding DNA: TGTGCCAGCAGCTTAGGGACAGGGACCGGCCACAATGAGCAGTTCTTC.

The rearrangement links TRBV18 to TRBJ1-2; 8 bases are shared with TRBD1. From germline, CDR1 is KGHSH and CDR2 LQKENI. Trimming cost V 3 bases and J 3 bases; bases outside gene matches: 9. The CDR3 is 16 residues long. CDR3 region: CASSPSRVTGDYGYTF. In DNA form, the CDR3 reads TGTGCCAGCTCACCCTCAAGGGTGACAGGGGACTATGGCTACACCTTC. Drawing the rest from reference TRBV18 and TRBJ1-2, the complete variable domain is NAGVMQNPRHLVRRRGQEARLRCSPMKGHSHVYWYRQLPEEGLKFMVYLQKENIIDESGMPKERFSAEFPKEGPSILRIQQVVRGDSAAYFCASSPSRVTGDYGYTFGSGTRLTVV.

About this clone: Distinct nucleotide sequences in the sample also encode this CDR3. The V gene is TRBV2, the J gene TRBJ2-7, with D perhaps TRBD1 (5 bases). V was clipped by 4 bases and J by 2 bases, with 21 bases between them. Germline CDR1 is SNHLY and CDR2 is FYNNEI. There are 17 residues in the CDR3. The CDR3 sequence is CASSVVKGAGSPYEQYF. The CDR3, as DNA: TGTGCCAGCAGTGTAGTGAAAGGGGCCGGCAGCCCCTACGAGCAGTACTTC.

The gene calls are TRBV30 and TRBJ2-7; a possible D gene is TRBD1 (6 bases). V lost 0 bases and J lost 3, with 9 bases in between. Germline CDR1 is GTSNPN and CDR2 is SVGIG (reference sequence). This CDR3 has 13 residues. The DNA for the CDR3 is TGTGCCTGGAGTGTAGGGACAAACTACGAGCAGTACTTC. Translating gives CAWSVGTNYEQYF. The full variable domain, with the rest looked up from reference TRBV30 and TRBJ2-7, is SQTIHQWPATLVQPVGSPLSLECTVEGTSNPNLYWYRQAAGRGLQLLFYSVGIGQISSEVPQNLSASRPQDRQFILSSKKLLLSDSGFYLCAWSVGTNYEQYFGPGTRLTVT.

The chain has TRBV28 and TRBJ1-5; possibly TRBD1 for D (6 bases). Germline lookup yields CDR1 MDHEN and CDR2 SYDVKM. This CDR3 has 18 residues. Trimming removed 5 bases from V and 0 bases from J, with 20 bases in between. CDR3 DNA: TGTGCCAGCAGTCCAATCGACCGGGACACCTATAGCAATCAGCCCCAGCATTTT. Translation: CASSPIDRDTYSNQPQHF.

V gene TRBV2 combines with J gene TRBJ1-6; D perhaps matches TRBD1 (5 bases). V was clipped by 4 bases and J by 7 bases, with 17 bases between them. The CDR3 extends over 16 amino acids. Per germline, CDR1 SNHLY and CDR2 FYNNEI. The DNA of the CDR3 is TGTGCCAGCAGTGGAAGTTTGGGACTGAAAAATTCACCCCTCCACTTT. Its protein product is CASSGSLGLKNSPLHF.

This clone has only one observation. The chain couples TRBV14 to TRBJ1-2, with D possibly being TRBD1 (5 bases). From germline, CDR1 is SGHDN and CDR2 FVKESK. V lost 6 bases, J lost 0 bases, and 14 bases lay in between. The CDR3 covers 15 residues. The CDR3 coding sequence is TGTGCCAGCAGTCCCCTCTCGACAGCTAACTATGGCTACACCTTC. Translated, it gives CASSPLSTANYGYTF.

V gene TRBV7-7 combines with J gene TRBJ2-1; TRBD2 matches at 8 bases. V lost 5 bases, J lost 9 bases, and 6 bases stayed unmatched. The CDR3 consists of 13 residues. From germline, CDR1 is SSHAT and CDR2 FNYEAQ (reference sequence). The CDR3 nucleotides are TGTGCCAGCAGCCCGGGGGGGCCGAGTGAGCAGTTCTTC. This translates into CASSPGGPSEQFF.

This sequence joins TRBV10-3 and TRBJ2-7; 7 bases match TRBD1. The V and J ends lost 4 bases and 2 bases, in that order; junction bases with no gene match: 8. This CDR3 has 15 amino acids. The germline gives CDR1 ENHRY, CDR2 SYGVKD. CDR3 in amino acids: CAISADRSITYEQYF. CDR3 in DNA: TGTGCCATCAGTGCGGACAGGAGCATTACCTACGAGCAGTACTTC.

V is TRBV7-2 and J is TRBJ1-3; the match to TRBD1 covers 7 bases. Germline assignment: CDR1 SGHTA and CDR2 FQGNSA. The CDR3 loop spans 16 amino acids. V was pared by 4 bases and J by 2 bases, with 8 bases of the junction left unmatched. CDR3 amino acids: CASSSRSGTAGNTIYF. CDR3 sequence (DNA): TGTGCCAGCAGCTCTAGATCCGGGACAGCTGGAAACACCATATATTTT.

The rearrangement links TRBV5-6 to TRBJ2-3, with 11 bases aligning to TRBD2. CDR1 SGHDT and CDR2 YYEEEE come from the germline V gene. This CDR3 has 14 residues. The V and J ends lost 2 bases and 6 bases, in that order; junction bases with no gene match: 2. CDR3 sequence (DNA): TGTGCCAGCAGCTTCGGACTAGCGGGTGATACGCAGTATTTT. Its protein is CASSFGLAGDTQYF.

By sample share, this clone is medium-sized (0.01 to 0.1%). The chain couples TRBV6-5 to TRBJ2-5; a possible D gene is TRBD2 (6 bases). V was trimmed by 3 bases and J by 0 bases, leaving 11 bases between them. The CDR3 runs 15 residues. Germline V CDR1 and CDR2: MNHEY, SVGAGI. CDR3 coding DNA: TGTGCCAGCAGTTATTGGGCTAGCGACCAAGAGACCCAGTACTTC. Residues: CASSYWASDQETQYF.